This section outlines one T cell receptor beta chain sequence together with its context. The data were taken from a study of identical twins. Germline CDR1 and CDR2: SGHTA and FQGNSA. Trimming cost V 1 base and J 6 bases; bases outside gene matches: 4. The CDR3 covers 15 residues. TCRdb re-called the 5' RACE reads with MiXCR, one entry per CDR3 protein. There are around 1.7 million distinct CDR3 sequences in the sample; about 31% occur only once, and under 0.35% lies in the top ten. This receptor was taken from a newborn girl in good health. This chain connects TRBV7-2 to TRBJ2-5; TRBD2 matches 11 bases. Sequencing was done on a sample of cord blood. CDR3 protein: CASSLELAGAQTQYF. The CDR3 nucleotides are TGTGCCAGCAGCTTAGAACTAGCGGGGGCGCAGACCCAGTACTTC.